This T cell receptor beta chain stems from a study of blood T cell repertoires in COVID-19. The wider study: The United States, Italy and Spain were the sources of the acute and convalescent COVID-19 samples.

Under the authors' procedure: Nucleated cell number was recorded as an estimate derived from reference gene primer amplification. Here immunoSEQ multiplex PCR was the method, and the copy in TCRdb shows in-frame clones only, minus some. The DNA gave D and trimming, while V, J and clone size come from that table. Among 200,000 to 250,000 clones listed, 70% to 90% were seen once. This clone appeared a single time. The germline V and J ends were trimmed by 3 bases and 4 bases, with 9 bases remaining between them. Germline CDR1 is LNHDA and CDR2 is SQIVND (reference sequence). The CDR3 spans 14 residues. This sequence originates from a man aged 25 to 40 with COVID-19, enrolled during active disease. The V call is TRBV19, the J call TRBJ2-2; TRBD2 might be the D (6 bases). Sequenced sample: peripheral blood. DNA for the CDR3: TGTGCCAGTAGTATCTTGGAGGGCACCGGGGAGCTGTTTTTT. This sequence encodes CASSILEGTGELFF.